The next 27 T cell receptor beta chains were all read from a single sample in a study of T cells in women clearing cervical HPV infection. Assay: immunoSEQ multiplex PCR; the TCRdb copy retains only in-frame clones and omits some. The sample has over 25,000 clones. Sequencing was done on a sample of blood buffy coat. The receptors derive from a woman aged 18 to 69 with a cervical HPV16 infection that either progressed to CIN3+ or cleared (not recorded which).

A note on this clone: The read terminates 3 residues before the CDR3 end, so the remaining end is supplied by the germline J gene. The chain recombines TRBV19 with TRBJ2-1, with 9 bases that match TRBD2. V dropped 5 bases and J dropped 4; count of bases not matched to a gene: 9. Germline V gene lookup returns CDR1 LNHDA and CDR2 SQIVND (reference sequence). CDR3 length: 16 amino acids. CDR3 bases read: TGTGCCAGTAGTCCACTCACTAGCGGGCCATACAATGAG. This gives the protein CASSPLTSGPYNE. The CDR3, in full, reads CASSPLTSGPYNEQFF.

With respect to this clone: The junction differs from germline at one of its ends, possibly a read error. The covered CDR3 bases are TGTGCCGGGAGATCTTCGGAGACC. Translating gives CAGRSSET. The full CDR3 sequence reads CAGRSSETQYF. V and J are TRBV30 and TRBJ2-5, with D tentatively TRBD2 (5 bases). The sequence runs out 3 residues before the end of the CDR3; the remainder is reconstructed from the germline J gene. This CDR3 is built from 11 residues. CDR1 GTSNPN and CDR2 SVGIG come from the germline V gene (reference sequence).

In regard to this clone: The read ends 3 residues before the CDR3 terminus; that terminus is restored from the germline J gene. This chain joins TRBV2 and TRBJ1-2; unclear D gene. Germline CDR1 reads SNHLY; CDR2 reads FYNNEI. The CDR3 consists of 13 residues. V lost 5 bases and J lost 5, with 12 bases in between. This CDR3 is CASSPQNHYGYTF. Incomplete CDR3 DNA: TGTGCCAGCAGTCCACAGAACCATTATGGC.

In regard to this clone: Sequencing ends 3 residues short of the CDR3 end; the germline J gene provides the rest. The J gene is TRBJ2-7, the V gene TRBV19; TRBD2 aligns across 8 bases. In germline, CDR1 is LNHDA, CDR2 SQIVND (reference sequence). This CDR3 has 13 amino acids. The junction had 6 bases not matched to a gene; V was cut back by 6 bases and J by 5 bases. CDR3: CASRSGSSHEQYF. The CDR3 bases that were read are TGTGCCAGTAGGAGCGGGAGCAGCCACGAG. The whole variable domain, remainder taken from reference TRBV19 and TRBJ2-7, is DGGITQSPKYLFRKEGQNVTLSCEQNLNHDAMYWYRQDPGQGLRLIYYSQIVNDFQKGDIAEGYSVSREKKESFPLTVTSAQKNPTAFYLCASRSGSSHEQYFGPGTRLTVT.

As concerns this clone: The CDR3 end lies 3 residues beyond the end of the read and is filled in from the germline J gene. This chain joins TRBV10-1 and TRBJ2-1; maybe TRBD2 (6 bases). V shed 6 bases and J shed 5 bases, with 11 bases lying between them. The CDR3 is made up of 13 amino acids. Germline V gives CDR1 WNHNN, CDR2 SYGVQD (reference sequence). CDR3 protein: CASSRGVDNEQFF. The CDR3 bases that were read are TGCGCCAGCAGCCGCGGGGTAGACAATGAG.

On this clone: The read ends 3 residues before the CDR3 terminus; that terminus is restored from the germline J gene. The V gene is TRBV30, the J gene TRBJ1-1; D remains ambiguous. V lost 1 base and J 2 bases, leaving 11 bases between the germline ends. Germline values: CDR1 GTSNPN, CDR2 SVGIG (reference sequence). The CDR3 is made up of 14 amino acids. The DNA read from the CDR3 is TGTGCCTGGAGTGCCCGACGGGTAAACACTGAA. Amino acids: CAWSARRVNTE. The CDR3 in full is CAWSARRVNTEAFF.

Points on this clone: Read coverage stops 3 residues before the CDR3 terminus; the germline J gene supplies the remainder. J is TRBJ2-1 and V is TRBV2; 12 bases are a match to TRBD2. Germline V gives CDR1 SNHLY, CDR2 FYNNEI. The CDR3 is made up of 15 amino acids. V shed 6 bases, J shed 7 bases, and the junction held 7 bases outside the gene matches. The CDR3 loop is CASRPTSGGPNEQFF. The CDR3 bases that were read are TGTGCCAGCAGACCGACTAGCGGGGGTCCGAATGAG.

Concerning this clone: The read halts 3 residues ahead of the CDR3 end, with the missing end drawn from the germline J gene. V gene TRBV6-2 or TRBV6-3 combines with J gene TRBJ2-1; 9 positions agree with TRBD2. The CDR3 extends over 15 amino acids. Germline V gene sequence: CDR1 MNHEY, CDR2 SVGEGT. The V and J ends lost 4 bases and 6 bases, in that order; junction bases with no gene match: 7. The CDR3 loop is CASSFSLAGTNEQFF. The CDR3 DNA, read in part, is TGTGCCAGCAGTTTTTCACTAGCGGGCACCAATGAG.

CDR3 sequence: CASSKEAVDIAFF. Partial CDR3 DNA: TGTGCCAGCAGCAAGGAGGCGGTGGACATT. The chain links TRBV7-9 to TRBJ1-1, with D possibly TRBD1 on 5 matching bases. The CDR3 goes on 3 residues after the read ends, and that part is filled in from the germline J gene. CDR1 and CDR2 from the germline V gene are SEHNR and FQNEAQ (reference sequence). The CDR3 contains 13 residues. Drawing the rest from reference TRBV7-9 and TRBJ1-1, the complete variable domain is DTGVSQNPRHKITKRGQNVTFRCDPISEHNRLYWYRQTLGQGPEFLTYFQNEAQLEKSRLLSDRFSAERPKGSFSTLEIQRTEQGDSAMYLCASSKEAVDIAFFGQGTRLTVV.

Notes on this clone: Sequencing ends 3 residues short of the CDR3 end; the germline J gene provides the rest. The V call is TRBV7-2, the J call TRBJ1-2, with 7 bases identical to TRBD1. The germline V gene has CDR1 SGHTA and CDR2 FQGNSA. The CDR3 runs 14 residues. Incomplete CDR3 DNA: TGTGCCAGCGGACGAAGAGACAGGGTGGACGGC. This encodes CASGRRDRVDG. The full CDR3 reads CASGRRDRVDGYTF.

Comments on this clone: The read ends 3 residues early relative to the CDR3; the germline J gene fills the gap. The V and J genes are TRBV10-3 and TRBJ2-1, with 9 bases fitting TRBD1. The CDR3 runs 15 residues. Germline assignment: CDR1 ENHRY and CDR2 SYGVKD. J lost 5 bases, V lost 6 bases, and 8 bases had no gene match. CDR3 DNA, as far as it was read: TGTGCCATCAGACCCGGGACAGGGTATGACAATGAG. Residues: CAIRPGTGYDNE. The full CDR3 reads CAIRPGTGYDNEQFF.

Here the CDR3 reads CASSRSRGPVRSDYTF. The part of the CDR3 DNA that was read is TGTGCCAGTAGTAGGTCCAGGGGTCCCGTTCGGAGTGAC. The chain links TRBV19 to TRBJ1-2; D perhaps matches TRBD1 (6 bases). The read terminates 3 residues ahead of where the CDR3 ends, so the germline J gene completes it. The CDR3 runs 16 residues. The germline gives CDR1 LNHDA, CDR2 SQIVND (reference sequence).

With respect to this clone: The read finishes 3 residues shy of the CDR3 end, and the germline J gene is used to complete it. This chain joins TRBV19 and TRBJ2-2; the match to TRBD1 covers 7 bases. The germline CDR1 and CDR2 sequences are LNHDA and SQIVND (reference sequence). The CDR3 runs to 14 residues. Here the CDR3 reads CASSITGDNEKLFF. The sequenced part of the CDR3 DNA is TGTGCCAGTAGTATCACAGGGGATAATGAAAAG. Drawing the rest from reference TRBV19 and TRBJ2-2, the complete variable domain is DGGITQSPKYLFRKEGQNVTLSCEQNLNHDAMYWYRQDPGQGLRLIYYSQIVNDFQKGDIAEGYSVSREKKESFPLTVTSAQKNPTAFYLCASSITGDNEKLFFGEGSRLTVL.

Note on this clone: The CDR3 extends 3 residues past the end of the read, so its final part is completed from the germline J gene. The chain has TRBV19 and TRBJ1-2, with D unclear. CDR3 size: 15 residues. The V gene's germline CDR1 is LNHDA and CDR2 SQIVND (reference sequence). This CDR3 reads CASREGSGSTDTYTF. CDR3 bases read: TGTGCCAGTCGGGAGGGAAGCGGGAGCACAGATACC. The full variable domain, completed using reference TRBV19 and TRBJ1-2, is DGGITQSPKYLFRKEGQNVTLSCEQNLNHDAMYWYRQDPGQGLRLIYYSQIVNDFQKGDIAEGYSVSREKKESFPLTVTSAQKNPTAFYLCASREGSGSTDTYTFGSGTRLTVV.

Details on this clone: The read finishes 3 residues shy of the CDR3 end, and the germline J gene is used to complete it. The chain uses TRBV23-1 and TRBJ1-1; 7 bases are a match to TRBD1. TRBV23-1 is classed as an ORF, of uncertain function. The trim removed 6 bases at V and 5 bases at J, leaving 9 bases unmatched. The CDR3 is made up of 14 amino acids. CDR3 loop: CASSGHAGGTEAFF. The CDR3 DNA, read in part, is TGCGCCAGCAGCGGACACGCAGGGGGGACTGAA.

Of note for this clone: Read sequence stops 3 residues before the CDR3 end, and the germline J gene provides the missing end. This chain joins TRBV19 and TRBJ1-5; 9 bases fit TRBD1. The CDR3 contains 16 residues. Germline V CDR1 and CDR2: LNHDA, SQIVND (reference sequence). Trimming removed 6 bases from V and 2 bases from J; junction bases left unmatched: 8. The part of the CDR3 DNA that was read is TGTGCCAGTAGGACGGACAGGGGATACGGCAATCAGCCC. Encoded protein: CASRTDRGYGNQP. The whole CDR3 sequence reads CASRTDRGYGNQPQHF.

The part of the CDR3 DNA that was read is TGTGCCAGCAGCTTAGAGGCGAACACTGAA. As protein: CASSLEANTE. The full CDR3 reads CASSLEANTEAFF. The rearrangement uses TRBV7-2 and TRBJ1-1; no firm D call. The read ends 3 residues early relative to the CDR3; the germline J gene fills the gap. V was clipped by 1 base and J by 1 base, with 4 bases between them. CDR3 length: 13 residues. Germline V gene data show CDR1 as SGHTA and CDR2 as FQGNSA.

Notes on this clone: Read data end 3 residues before the CDR3 end; the end is taken from the germline J gene. This chain joins TRBV20-1 and TRBJ2-3, with 9 bases matching TRBD2. There are 16 residues in the CDR3. The germline V gene encodes CDR1 DFQATT and CDR2 SNEGSKA (reference sequence). Trimming at V came to 0 bases and at J to 3 bases, leaving 7 bases not matched to a gene. This chain's CDR3 is CSARDYLAGATDTQYF. The CDR3 DNA, read in part, is TGCAGTGCTAGAGATTATTTAGCGGGAGCGACAGATACG.

In the case of this clone: The CDR3 end is not reached by the read, which stops 3 residues before it; the germline J gene fills it in. The chain links TRBV5-1 to TRBJ2-7; D is unclear. This CDR3 has 14 amino acids. The V end lost 0 bases, the J end lost 3 bases, and 10 bases lay between the germline ends. The germline gives CDR1 SGHRS, CDR2 YFSETQ. The sequenced CDR3 bases are TGCGCCAGCAGCTTGGATCGCGGAATCTACGAG. Its translation: CASSLDRGIYE. The entire CDR3 reads CASSLDRGIYEQYF.

On this clone: The CDR3 end is not reached by the read, which stops 3 residues before it; the germline J gene fills it in. The chain uses TRBV7-9 and TRBJ1-2, with D possibly matching TRBD1 (6 bases). The CDR3 has 15 amino acids. The V end was cut by 5 bases, the J end by 0 bases, with 13 bases between. The germline CDR1 and CDR2 sequences are SEHNR and FQNEAQ (reference sequence). The CDR3 loop reads CASSPRTETNYGYTF. Incomplete CDR3 DNA: TGTGCCAGCAGCCCTCGGACAGAGACTAACTATGGC.

As regards this clone: The CDR3 end lies 3 residues beyond the end of the read and is filled in from the germline J gene. This chain links TRBV7-9 with TRBJ1-2, with a weak D call TRBD1 (5 bases). Germline values: CDR1 SEHNR, CDR2 FQNEAQ (reference sequence). This CDR3 is built from 15 residues. CDR3 in amino acids: CASSLEGLAFDDYTF. The sequenced part of the CDR3 DNA is TGTGCCAGCAGCTTAGAGGGACTAGCGTTCGATGAC.

Details on this clone: Read data end 3 residues before the CDR3 end; the end is taken from the germline J gene. This chain joins TRBV20-1 and TRBJ2-3; a possible D gene is TRBD1 (7 bases). CDR1 DFQATT and CDR2 SNEGSKA come from the germline V gene (reference sequence). The CDR3 totals 14 residues. The CDR3 reads CSAHGGQGGETQYF. Incomplete CDR3 DNA: TGCAGTGCCCACGGAGGGCAGGGGGGAGAGACG.

Comments on this clone: The DNA ends 3 residues before the CDR3 does, and the rest of the CDR3 is filled in from the germline J gene. The gene calls are TRBV19 and TRBJ1-2, with D maybe TRBD1 (6 bases). The CDR3 covers 14 residues. V gave up 3 bases and J gave up 5 bases, with 13 bases separating them. In germline, CDR1 is LNHDA, CDR2 SQIVND (reference sequence). CDR3 protein: CASSISPGEYGYTF. CDR3 DNA (partial): TGTGCCAGTAGTATTTCGCCAGGGGAGTATGGC.

Regarding this clone: The CDR3 end is not reached by the read, which stops 3 residues before it; the germline J gene fills it in. The V and J genes are TRBV11-1 and TRBJ1-6; the D is unclear. The CDR3 covers 14 residues. CDR1 is SGHAT and CDR2 is FQDESV in the germline V gene (reference sequence). V was pared by 5 bases and J by 7 bases, with 12 bases between. The sequenced CDR3 bases are TGTGCCAGCAGCCCAGGAGGTTGGAATTCACCC. As protein: CASSPGGWNSP. The whole CDR3 reads CASSPGGWNSPLHF.

A remark on this clone: The read stops 3 residues short of the end of the CDR3; the missing end is completed from the germline J gene. The chain couples TRBV7-3 to TRBJ2-2, with unresolved D. The germline gives CDR1 SGHTA, CDR2 FQGTGA. There are 15 residues in the CDR3. The V gene lost 3 bases and the J gene lost 2 bases, with 10 bases spanning the gap. Here the CDR3 reads CASSFGGFNTGELFF. CDR3 DNA (partial): TGTGCCAGCAGCTTCGGCGGATTTAACACCGGGGAG.

Concerning this clone: The CDR3 end falls 3 residues outside the read, so it is completed with the germline J gene. V usage is TRBV7-2 and J usage is TRBJ1-5; tentative D call: TRBD1 (5 bases). From germline, CDR1 is SGHTA and CDR2 FQGNSA. Between the trimmed V and J ends, which lost 4 bases and 6 bases, there was a span of 13 bases. The CDR3 is 14 amino acids. The CDR3 region is CASSSSGRSQPQHF. The DNA read from the CDR3 is TGTGCCAGCAGCTCGTCAGGGAGAAGTCAGCCC.

Details on this clone: The read gets to within 3 residues of the CDR3 end, and the germline J gene fills in the rest. This chain links TRBV5-1 with TRBJ2-5; maybe TRBD1 (5 bases). Germline values: CDR1 SGHRS, CDR2 YFSETQ. The CDR3 covers 14 residues. Trimming pared 0 bases from V and 5 bases from J, leaving 11 bases between. CDR3 DNA, as far as it was read: TGCGCCAGCAGCTTGGGCCCCAGGGCGGAGACC. It translates to CASSLGPRAET. From start to end, the CDR3 is CASSLGPRAETQYF.